This T cell receptor beta chain was found in a study of sequential checkpoint blockade in melanoma. Study-wide background: After nivolumab or ipilimumab alone, about 22 patients had week-13 rebiopsies. Study conclusions and caveats: Mutational load did not correlate with tumor T-cell fraction or clonality.

This clone was detected a few times. Antigen: not known. CDR3 length: 16 amino acids. CDR1 is MNHGY and CDR2 is SAAAGT in the germline V gene. Trimming removed 2 bases from V and 0 bases from J; junction bases left unmatched: 4. The treatment: randomized to nivolumab then ipilimumab (arm A) or the reverse (arm B). None of the patients previously received DNA-damaging chemotherapy. The protocol was immunoSEQ multiplex PCR, while the TCRdb copy is restricted to in-frame clones and leaves out a portion. The sample carries fewer than 2,000 clones, roughly 24% recorded once. The TCR originated in a human donor with melanoma. The chain is built from TRBV6-8 and TRBJ1-5; TRBD1 matches at 7 bases. Material: tumor tissue (inferred from file names), obtained from a patient given nivolumab and ipilimumab in sequence. The CDR3 protein is CASSYPTGLSNQPQHF. The CDR3 DNA reads TGTGCCAGCAGTTACCCGACAGGGCTTAGCAATCAGCCCCAGCATTTT.